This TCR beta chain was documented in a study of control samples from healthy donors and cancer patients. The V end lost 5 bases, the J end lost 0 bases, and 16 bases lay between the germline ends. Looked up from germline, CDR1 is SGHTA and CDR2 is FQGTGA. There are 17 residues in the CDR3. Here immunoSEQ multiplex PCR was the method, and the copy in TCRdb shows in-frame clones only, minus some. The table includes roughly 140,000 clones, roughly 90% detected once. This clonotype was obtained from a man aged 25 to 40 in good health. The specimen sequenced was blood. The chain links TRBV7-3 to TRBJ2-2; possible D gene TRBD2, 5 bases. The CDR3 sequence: CASSPRWGAANTGELFF. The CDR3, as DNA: TGTGCCAGCAGCCCTAGGTGGGGAGCTGCGAACACCGGGGAGCTGTTTTTT. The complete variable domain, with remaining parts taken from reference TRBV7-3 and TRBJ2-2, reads GAGVSQTPSNKVTEKGKYVELRCDPISGHTALYWYRQSLGQGPEFLIYFQGTGAADDSGLPNDRFFAVRPEGSVSTLKIQRTERGDSAVYLCASSPRWGAANTGELFFGEGSRLTVL.